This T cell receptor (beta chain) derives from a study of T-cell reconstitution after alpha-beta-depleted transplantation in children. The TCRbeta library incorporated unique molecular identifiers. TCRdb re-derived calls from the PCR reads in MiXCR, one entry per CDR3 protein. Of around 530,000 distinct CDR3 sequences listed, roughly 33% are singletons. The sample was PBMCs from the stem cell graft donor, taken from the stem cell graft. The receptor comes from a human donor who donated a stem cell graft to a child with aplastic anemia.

CDR3 coding DNA: TGCAGCGTTTATCCCAGGGGAGGTGGTGAAAAACTGTTTTTT. It codes for CSVYPRGGGEKLFF. This chain joins TRBV29-1 and TRBJ1-4, with D tentatively TRBD1 (6 bases). This CDR3 is 14 amino acids long. Trimming pared 5 bases from V and 7 bases from J, leaving 17 bases between. The germline gives CDR1 SQVTM, CDR2 ANQGSEA.